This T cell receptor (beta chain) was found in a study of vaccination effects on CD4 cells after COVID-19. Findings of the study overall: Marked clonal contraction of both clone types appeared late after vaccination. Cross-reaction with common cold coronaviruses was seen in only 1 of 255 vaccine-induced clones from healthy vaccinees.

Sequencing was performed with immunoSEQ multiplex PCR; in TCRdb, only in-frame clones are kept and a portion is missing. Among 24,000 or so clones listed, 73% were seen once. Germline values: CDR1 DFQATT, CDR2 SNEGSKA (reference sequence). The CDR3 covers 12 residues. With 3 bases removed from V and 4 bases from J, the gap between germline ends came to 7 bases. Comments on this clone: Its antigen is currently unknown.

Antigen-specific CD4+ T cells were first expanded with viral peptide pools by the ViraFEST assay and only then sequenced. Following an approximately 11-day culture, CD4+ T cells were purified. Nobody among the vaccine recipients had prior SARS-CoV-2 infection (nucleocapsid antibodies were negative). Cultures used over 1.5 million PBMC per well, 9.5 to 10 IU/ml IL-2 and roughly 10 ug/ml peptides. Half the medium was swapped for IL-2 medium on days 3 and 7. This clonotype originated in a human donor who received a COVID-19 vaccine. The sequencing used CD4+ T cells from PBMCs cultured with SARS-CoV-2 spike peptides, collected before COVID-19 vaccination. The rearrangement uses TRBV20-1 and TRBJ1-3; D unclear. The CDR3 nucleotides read TGCAGTGCTAGTCGAGGGGGAAACACCATATATTTT. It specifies CSASRGGNTIYF.